The 3 T cell receptor beta chains reported below all come from one sample, sequenced in a study of STAT5B mutations in CD4+ large granular lymphocyte leukemia. Sequenced by immunoSEQ multiplex PCR; TCRdb stores in-frame clones only, minus some. The table has more than 25,000 clones, around 86% seen once. Sequencing was performed on CD4+ T cells from blood buffy coats. These receptor sequences come from a human donor in good health.

The chain has TRBV4-1 and TRBJ2-1, with D possibly being TRBD1 or TRBD2 (5 bases each). The V and J ends lost 0 bases and 5 bases respectively, with 26 bases between them. The germline CDR1 and CDR2 sequences are MGHRA and YSYEKL. The CDR3 contains 20 residues. CDR3 nucleotide sequence: TGCGCCAGCAGCCAAGATAATTGGGGACCCACGGACAAAAGAAACAATGAGCAGTTCTTC. This encodes CASSQDNWGPTDKRNNEQFF.

The chain carries TRBV2 and TRBJ2-1, with TRBD2 matching 13 bases. The junction had 7 bases not matched to a gene; V was cut back by 5 bases and J by 9 bases. Germline V lookup: CDR1 SNHLY, CDR2 FYNNEI. CDR3 length equals 15 residues. The CDR3 region has the DNA TGTGCCAGCAGTCGGACTAGCGGGAGATTAGGTGAGCAGTTCTTC. Its translation: CASSRTSGRLGEQFF.

A single count supports this clone. This chain connects TRBV5-4 to TRBJ2-7; TRBD1 might be the D (7 bases). The V gene lost 4 bases and the J gene lost 2 bases, with 19 bases spanning the gap. The CDR3 consists of 16 residues. CDR1 is SGHNT and CDR2 is YYREEE in the germline V gene (reference sequence). CDR3 protein: CASSPSVEGATYEQYF. For the CDR3, the DNA is TGTGCCAGCAGCCCTTCGGTGGAGGGGGCGACCTACGAGCAGTACTTC.